Each of the 32 T cell receptor beta chains below was sequenced from the same sample in a study of T cell repertoires in cytomegalovirus infection. These receptors lack a known antigen. Each CDR3 protein is one row after TCRdb ran MiXCR on the reads. The sample has hundreds of thousands of distinct CDR3 sequences; 32% are singletons. The source was cultured CD8+ T cells from PBMCs, collected from culture after CMV antigen stimulation. These receptors were obtained from a human donor in good health (CMV status not recorded). Some clones in this sample may be carry-over from other donors' samples.

The gene calls are TRBV7-9 and TRBJ1-1; D is possibly TRBD1 (5 bases). The CDR3 runs 18 residues. The V and J ends lost 6 bases and 1 base respectively, with 24 bases between them. Germline CDR1 reads SEHNR; CDR2 reads FQNEAQ (reference sequence). CDR3 in amino acids: CASRLRVGEGKRNTEAFF. The CDR3 coding sequence is TGTGCCAGCAGGTTACGAGTGGGGGAGGGTAAACGGAACACTGAAGCTTTCTTT.

This clonotype showed up just a few times. The gene calls are TRBV11-2 and TRBJ2-7; 7 nucleotides align to TRBD2. The germline gives CDR1 SGHAT, CDR2 FQNNGV. This CDR3 comprises 15 residues. V lost 5 bases, J lost 4 bases, and 11 bases stayed unmatched. The DNA of the CDR3 is TGTGCCAGCAGCCCCATCTCGGGGCGGGGGTACGAGCAGTACGTC. Its protein is CASSPISGRGYEQYV.

The chain uses TRBV19 and TRBJ2-2; 9 positions match TRBD1. The CDR3 totals 17 residues. In germline, CDR1 is LNHDA, CDR2 SQIVND (reference sequence). V was clipped by 0 bases and J by 4 bases; unmatched bases: 6. The CDR3 region is CASSIDGDRAGTGELFF. CDR3 in DNA: TGTGCCAGTAGTATAGATGGGGACAGGGCCGGCACCGGGGAGCTGTTTTTT.

Regarding this clonotype: This may be a read error: a much more frequent sequence differs by one nucleotide. J is TRBJ2-3 and V is TRBV6-8, with D perhaps matching TRBD1 (6 bases). The J call could be wrong; TRBJ1-5 is a better fit for the DNA end. The CDR3 has 19 residues. Germline V gene sequence: CDR1 MNHGY, CDR2 SAAAGT. CDR3 sequence (DNA): TGTGCCAGCAGTTACTCTAGGCTAGCGGGGGCCACTAGCACAGATACGCAGCATTTT. Amino acid sequence: CASSYSRLAGATSTDTQHF.

This clonotype has ten or more counts. The genes are TRBV7-6 and TRBJ2-3; maybe TRBD2 (5 bases). Trimming took 4 bases from V and 2 from J, leaving 13 bases between them. The V gene's germline CDR1 is SGHVS and CDR2 FNYEAQ. The CDR3 has 15 amino acids. Here the CDR3 reads CASSSSRDFTDTQYF. As DNA, the CDR3 is TGTGCCAGCAGCTCGTCCCGGGATTTCACAGATACGCAGTATTTT.

The sample holds a few counts of this clonotype. The chain has TRBV5-1 and TRBJ2-1; TRBD1 aligns across 10 bases. Germline assignment: CDR1 SGHRS and CDR2 YFSETQ. CDR3 length: 13 amino acids. The V segment lost 3 bases and the J segment 10 bases; nucleotides outside the gene matches: 4. CDR3 sequence: CASSSTGGWEQFF. CDR3 nucleotides: TGCGCCAGCAGCTCGACAGGGGGCTGGGAGCAGTTCTTC.

Ten or more counts support this clonotype. V usage is TRBV12-3 or TRBV12-4 and J usage is TRBJ2-7; a weak D match, TRBD2 (7 bases). Trimming took off 8 bases at V and 4 bases at J, with 21 bases between the two ends. This CDR3 contains 15 residues. CDR3 nucleotide sequence: TGTGCCAGCTCCTGGGGGACGGGGGGCGGTTACGAGCAGTACTTC. This gives the protein CASSWGTGGGYEQYF.

This clonotype was observed a few times. The chain couples TRBV6-5 to TRBJ1-6, with D uncertain. The germline V and J ends were trimmed by 0 bases and 10 bases, with 19 bases remaining between them. CDR1 and CDR2 (germline): MNHEY, SVGAGI. CDR3 length: 17 amino acids. In DNA, the CDR3 is TGTGCCAGCAGTTACTCTCGGAACAGCCCAATTGGGTCACCCCTCCACTTT. Its translation is CASSYSRNSPIGSPLHF.

The chain links TRBV6-2 or TRBV6-3 to TRBJ2-3; TRBD2 might be the D (6 bases). V was clipped by 10 bases and J by 0 bases, with 14 bases between them. The CDR3 sequence is 14 residues long. Germline V CDR1 and CDR2: MNHEY, SVGEGT. The CDR3 here is CATLVGGSTDTQYF. CDR3 coding DNA: TGTGCCACCCTCGTCGGGGGAAGCACAGATACGCAGTATTTT.

The sample holds a few counts of this clonotype. The chain couples TRBV7-9 to TRBJ1-3; D unresolved. Germline V CDR1 and CDR2: SEHNR, FQNEAQ (reference sequence). This CDR3 region has 15 residues. Trimming pared 5 bases from V and 0 bases from J, leaving 11 bases between. In DNA, the CDR3 is TGTGCCAGCAGCGGAGACCGGCACTCTGGAAACACCATATATTTT. Translating gives CASSGDRHSGNTIYF.

Ten or more counts support this clonotype. The chain couples TRBV7-6 to TRBJ2-1; 13 nucleotides align to TRBD2. The CDR3 loop spans 17 amino acids. With V trimmed by 2 bases and J by 8 bases, 9 bases remained unmatched. Germline assignment: CDR1 SGHVS and CDR2 FNYEAQ. CDR3 amino acids: CASSLTLLAGGPDEQFF. In DNA form, the CDR3 reads TGTGCCAGCAGCTTAACGTTACTAGCGGGGGGGCCCGATGAGCAGTTCTTC.

The chain couples TRBV7-9 to TRBJ1-2; D is possibly TRBD1 (5 bases). Trimming cost V 1 base and J 6 bases, with 12 bases left between them. The CDR3 runs to 14 residues. CDR1 SEHNR and CDR2 FQNEAQ come from the germline V gene (reference sequence). In DNA form, the CDR3 reads TGTGCCAGCAGCTTAGGACGTCAGGGAAATGGCTACACCTTC. As protein: CASSLGRQGNGYTF.

The rearrangement joins TRBV12-5 to TRBJ1-1; D call uncertain. Germline CDR1 is LGHNT and CDR2 is FRNRAP. The V end lost 7 bases, the J end lost 5 bases, and 11 bases lay between the germline ends. The CDR3 contains 12 residues. The CDR3 region has the DNA TGTGCTAGTGCCCCGCCTGGTACTGAAGCTTTCTTT. Its translation is CASAPPGTEAFF. The whole variable domain, remainder taken from reference TRBV12-5 and TRBJ1-1, is DARVTQTPRHKVTEMGQEVTMRCQPILGHNTVFWYRQTMMQGLELLAYFRNRAPLDDSGMPKDRFSAEMPDATLATLKIQPSEPRDSAVYFCASAPPGTEAFFGQGTRLTVV.

V usage is TRBV28 and J usage is TRBJ2-1; perhaps D is TRBD1 or TRBD2 (5 bases each). This CDR3 comprises 14 residues. The V and J ends lost 4 bases and 5 bases respectively, with 12 bases between them. CDR1 is MDHEN, CDR2 SYDVKM, per germline. The CDR3 reads CASSYRGPNNEQFF. The CDR3 DNA is TGTGCCAGCAGTTACCGGGGCCCAAACAATGAGCAGTTCTTC.

This clonotype came up once. The rearrangement uses TRBV6-1 and TRBJ2-1; no firm D call. Germline V gene sequence: CDR1 MNHNS, CDR2 SASEGT. The V and J ends lost 1 base and 12 bases respectively, with 13 bases between them. The CDR3 contains 13 residues. The CDR3: CASSEVPRSPQFF. The CDR3 nucleotides read TGTGCCAGCAGTGAAGTCCCCCGCTCCCCGCAGTTCTTC.

This clonotype has a handful of counts. This chain connects TRBV7-8 to TRBJ2-3; the D gene could be TRBD1 or TRBD2 (6 bases each). The CDR3 is 16 residues long. CDR1 and CDR2 (germline): SGHVS, FQNEAQ. V was pared by 7 bases and J by 4 bases, with 21 bases between. CDR3 sequence reads: CASTMVWGAQADTQYF. The CDR3 bases are TGTGCCAGCACCATGGTTTGGGGGGCGCAAGCAGATACGCAGTATTTT.

The table lists this clonotype with many counts. The chain is built from TRBV19 and TRBJ1-5, with D hard to call. Between the trimmed V and J ends, which lost 3 bases and 0 bases, there was a span of 9 bases. Germline lookup yields CDR1 LNHDA and CDR2 SQIVND (reference sequence). The CDR3 covers 15 residues. The CDR3 sequence: CASSIPWASNQPQHF. CDR3 DNA sequence: TGTGCCAGTAGTATTCCATGGGCTAGCAATCAGCCCCAGCATTTT.

As regards this clonotype: Sequence at one end of the junction differs from germline and may be a read error. The genes are TRBV6-1 and TRBJ2-5; D might be TRBD2 (5 bases). The germline V gene encodes CDR1 MNHNS and CDR2 SASEGT. The CDR3 is 12 residues long. The CDR3 coding sequence is TGTGCCAGCAGTGAAGCGCCGGACTCGTTTAACTTC. Its protein is CASSEAPDSFNF.

A remark on this clonotype: A much larger clone sits a single nucleotide away, making a read error possible. The chain uses TRBV7-8 and TRBJ2-7; 10 bases match TRBD1. Germline assignment: CDR1 SGHVS and CDR2 FQNEAQ. This CDR3 comprises 15 residues. CDR3 nucleotides: TGTGCCAACAGCCAGCGAGGGACAGGGGTAGGCGAGCAGTACTTC. This sequence encodes CANSQRGTGVGEQYF.

J is TRBJ1-1 and V is TRBV29-1, with D possibly being TRBD1 (6 bases). The CDR3 runs 16 residues. From germline, CDR1 is SQVTM and CDR2 ANQGSEA. With 2 bases removed from V and 1 base from J, the gap between germline ends came to 17 bases. The CDR3 loop is CSVEQGHSLKNTEAFF. As DNA, the CDR3 is TGCAGCGTTGAACAGGGGCACAGTCTAAAGAACACTGAAGCTTTCTTT.

This clonotype was observed many times. This chain connects TRBV6-1 to TRBJ1-5; D is unresolved. This CDR3 is built from 16 residues. Deletions cut 0 bases from V and 4 bases from J, with 13 bases between. From germline, CDR1 is MNHNS and CDR2 SASEGT. The CDR3 loop reads CASSEARFSGNQPQHF. In nucleotides, the CDR3 is TGTGCCAGCAGTGAAGCCAGATTTTCGGGGAATCAGCCCCAGCATTTT.

This clonotype has more than one count but fewer than ten. The rearrangement joins TRBV7-9 to TRBJ2-1; possibly TRBD1 for D (6 bases). The CDR3 consists of 16 residues. Trimming took off 0 bases at V and 0 bases at J, with 9 bases between the two ends. Germline CDR1 reads SEHNR; CDR2 reads FQNEAQ (reference sequence). CDR3 sequence reads: CASSLARGTSYNEQFF. The CDR3 coding sequence is TGTGCCAGCAGCTTAGCGAGGGGGACCTCCTACAATGAGCAGTTCTTC.

V usage is TRBV14 and J usage is TRBJ1-4; D unclear. V was shortened by 1 base and J by 0 bases, with 9 bases between the two germline ends. The germline CDR1 and CDR2 sequences are SGHDN and FVKESK. There are 16 residues in the CDR3. CDR3 sequence: CASSQVAGATNEKLFF. The CDR3 DNA reads as TGTGCCAGCAGCCAAGTTGCCGGGGCAACTAATGAAAAACTGTTTTTT.

Ten or more counts support this clonotype. V and J are TRBV6-5 and TRBJ1-2, with unresolved D. The V and J ends lost 0 bases and 4 bases respectively, with 9 bases between them. The germline CDR1 and CDR2 sequences are MNHEY and SVGAGI. This CDR3 has 14 amino acids. CDR3 nucleotide sequence: TGTGCCAGCAGTTACTCGAAGACATCCTATGGCTACACCTTC. Its translation: CASSYSKTSYGYTF.

This clonotype came up many times. This chain uses TRBV7-6 with TRBJ2-2; 9 bases match TRBD2. The CDR3 runs to 16 residues. Germline loops: CDR1 SGHVS, CDR2 FNYEAQ. Trimming removed 5 bases from V and 5 bases from J; junction bases left unmatched: 9. For the CDR3, the DNA is TGTGCCAGCAGCGGGGGCGGGGGGGCGTGGACCGGGGAGCTGTTTTTT. It is translated as CASSGGGGAWTGELFF. The whole variable domain, filled in from reference TRBV7-6 and TRBJ2-2, reads GAGVSQSPRYKVTKRGQDVALRCDPISGHVSLYWYRQALGQGPEFLTYFNYEAQQDKSGLPNDRFSAERPEGSISTLTIQRTEQRDSAMYRCASSGGGGAWTGELFFGEGSRLTVL.

The V and J genes are TRBV15 and TRBJ2-7; D is unresolved. This CDR3 region has 14 residues. Trimming shortened V by 4 bases and J by 1 base, and 11 bases separated the two germline ends. Looked up from germline, CDR1 is LNHNV and CDR2 is YYDKDF (reference sequence). CDR3 region: CATSTSTGSYEQYV. CDR3 DNA sequence: TGTGCCACCAGCACCTCGACTGGATCCTACGAGCAGTACGTC.

CDR3 nucleotide sequence: TGCGCCAGCAGTGTGGGACGGGGGGTCCAAGAGACCCAGTACTTC. It yields the protein CASSVGRGVQETQYF. The chain joins TRBV10-1 to TRBJ2-5; 7 positions agree with TRBD2. CDR3 length: 15 residues. V was clipped by 4 bases and J by 1 base; unmatched bases: 6. CDR1 and CDR2 (germline): WNHNN, SYGVQD (reference sequence).

In its sample, this clonotype was seen once. The chain has TRBV6-1 and TRBJ1-5; unclear D gene. CDR1 is MNHNS and CDR2 is SASEGT in the germline V gene. The CDR3 runs 18 residues. The V end was cut by 6 bases, the J end by 0 bases, with 21 bases between. The CDR3 loop reads CASSPPLDGIYSNQPQHF. The CDR3 region has the DNA TGTGCCAGCAGCCCCCCCTTGGACGGAATCTATAGCAATCAGCCCCAGCATTTT.

The V call is TRBV6-1, the J call TRBJ1-2; D gene uncertain. V lost 5 bases and J 3 bases, leaving 13 bases between the germline ends. This CDR3 has 14 residues. CDR1 is MNHNS, CDR2 SASEGT, per germline. CDR3 sequence reads: CASSPSGGDYGYTF. CDR3 in DNA: TGTGCCAGCAGTCCCAGCGGCGGCGACTATGGCTACACCTTC.

The chain has TRBV14 and TRBJ2-2; D not resolved. The CDR3 runs 17 residues. Looked up from germline, CDR1 is SGHDN and CDR2 is FVKESK. V was cut by 1 base and J by 1 base, with 13 bases left in between. The CDR3 DNA is TGTGCCAGCAGCCAAGTGTGGGTGACAAAGAACACCGGGGAGCTGTTTTTT. Translated, it gives CASSQVWVTKNTGELFF.

The chain carries TRBV15 and TRBJ2-7; TRBD1 aligns across 8 bases. CDR3 length: 15 amino acids. Germline V gene sequence: CDR1 LNHNV, CDR2 YYDKDF (reference sequence). V dropped 4 bases and J dropped 0; count of bases not matched to a gene: 5. The CDR3 reads CATSIGTGPSYEQYV. The DNA of the CDR3 is TGTGCCACCAGCATCGGGACAGGACCCTCCTACGAGCAGTACGTC.

In its sample, this clonotype was seen many times. This chain connects TRBV7-2 to TRBJ1-6; possible D gene TRBD1, 6 bases. Trimming shortened V by 3 bases and J by 10 bases, and 16 bases separated the two germline ends. The CDR3 contains 15 residues. Germline V gene lookup returns CDR1 SGHTA and CDR2 FQGNSA. DNA of the CDR3: TGTGCCAGCAGCTTGGGGGGCGCGACCGTCTCACCCCTCCACTTT. Amino acids: CASSLGGATVSPLHF.